This TCR beta chain was identified during a study of cytomegalovirus exposure and HLA in healthy donors. Study-level background: Findings of an earlier analysis included 90 million to 120 million unique TCR beta sequences from roughly 180 million T cells. Study-level results: A later analysis showed HLA-associated TCR beta chains outstripping equally common others in clonal expansion.

At collection, donors were nominally healthy, but unrecorded immune exposures were probable. The CDR3 contains 18 residues. V trimming: 0 bases; J trimming: 6 bases; junction bases outside the gene matches: 9. Germline V gene data show CDR1 as SGHRS and CDR2 as YFSETQ. With 60 Vbeta and 13 Jbeta primers, the PCR was carried out. Generated by immunoSEQ multiplex PCR, the TCRdb table keeps only in-frame clones and is missing some. The profile shows about 130,000 clones, 70% to 85% of them singletons. Of note for this clone: Its antigen remains unknown.

V and J are TRBV5-1 and TRBJ2-3, with 14 bases lining up with TRBD2. Sequences were obtained from PBMCs. The receptor's source is a female donor in good health and CMV-seronegative. CDR3 loop: CASSLGTSGRTGADTQYF. DNA for the CDR3: TGCGCCAGCAGCTTGGGGACTAGCGGGAGGACGGGGGCGGATACGCAGTATTTT.